The subject of this entry is one T cell receptor (beta chain). The data were taken from a study of blood T cell repertoires in COVID-19. The overall study: Acute and convalescent COVID-19 samples came from the United States, Italy and Spain. T cells, B-cell-depleted T cells, or PBMCs provided the cDNA or gDNA that served as material.

Original processing methods: Reference gene primer amplification yielded estimated nucleated cell counts. Sequencing used immunoSEQ multiplex PCR; TCRdb keeps in-frame clones, though not all of them. The D gene and trimming were derived from the DNA, and the V and J assignments and clone size from that table. The table lists 200,000 to 300,000 clones, roughly 80% of them singletons. This CDR3 contains 16 residues. Germline-derived CDR1 and CDR2 are MDHEN and SYDVKM. V was shortened by 5 bases and J by 5 bases, with 21 bases between the two germline ends. V and J are TRBV28 and TRBJ2-5; a possible D gene is TRBD2 (7 bases). The clonotype comes from a woman of 80 years or more with acute or convalescent COVID-19. The specimen sequenced was peripheral blood. In DNA, the CDR3 is TGTGCCAGCAGTCCCTGGCGGGGGCCCCTAGGGGAGACCCAGTACTTC. Its protein product is CASSPWRGPLGETQYF.